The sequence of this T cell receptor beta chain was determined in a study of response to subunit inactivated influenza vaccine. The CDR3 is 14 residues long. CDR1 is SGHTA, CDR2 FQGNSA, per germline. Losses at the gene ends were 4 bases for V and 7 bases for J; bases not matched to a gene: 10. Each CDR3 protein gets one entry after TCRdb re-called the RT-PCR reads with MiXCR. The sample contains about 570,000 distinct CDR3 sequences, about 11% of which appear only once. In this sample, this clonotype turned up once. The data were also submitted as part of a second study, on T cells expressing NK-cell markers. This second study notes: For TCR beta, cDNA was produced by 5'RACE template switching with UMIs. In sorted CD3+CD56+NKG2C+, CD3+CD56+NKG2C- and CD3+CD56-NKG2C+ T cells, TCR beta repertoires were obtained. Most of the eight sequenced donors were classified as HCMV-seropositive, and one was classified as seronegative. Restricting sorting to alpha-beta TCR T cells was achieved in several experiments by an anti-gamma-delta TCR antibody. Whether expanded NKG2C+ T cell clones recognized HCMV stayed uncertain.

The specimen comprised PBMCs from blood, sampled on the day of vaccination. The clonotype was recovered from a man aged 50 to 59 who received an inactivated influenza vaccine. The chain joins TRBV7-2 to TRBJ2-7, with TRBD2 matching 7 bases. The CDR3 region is CASSWLAEAGEQYF. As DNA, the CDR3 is TGTGCCAGCAGCTGGCTAGCGGAGGCTGGGGAGCAGTACTTC. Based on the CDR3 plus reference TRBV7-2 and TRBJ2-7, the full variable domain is GAGVSQSPSNKVTEKGKDVELRCDPISGHTALYWYRQSLGQGLEFLIYFQGNSAPDKSGLPSDRFSAERTGGSVSTLTIQRTQQEDSAVYLCASSWLAEAGEQYFGPGTRLTVT.